The 10 T cell receptor beta chains listed next were all sequenced from one sample in a study of shared T cell receptors in the human thymus. Sequencing was performed with immunoSEQ multiplex PCR; in TCRdb, only in-frame clones are kept and a portion is missing. The data contain approximately 660,000 clones, around nine tenths of them seen just once; the ten biggest clones take up 0.01%. The data also belong to a second study, concerning human thymus T cells.

The sequenced sample was thymocytes. These receptors came from a boy younger than two with a congenital heart defect.

The V call is TRBV11-3, the J call TRBJ2-3, with a weak D call TRBD1 (6 bases). The CDR3 totals 17 residues. The V gene lost 0 bases and the J gene lost 0 bases, with 13 bases spanning the gap. Germline V gene sequence: CDR1 SGHNT, CDR2 YENEEA. CDR3 sequence reads: CASSLDRRGRSTDTQYF. CDR3 nucleotides: TGTGCCAGCAGCTTAGATAGAAGGGGGAGAAGCACAGATACGCAGTATTTT.

This clone was seen once. This sequence joins TRBV9 and TRBJ2-3; no firm D call. The V gene lost 0 bases and the J gene lost 4 bases, with 15 bases spanning the gap. The CDR3 runs to 16 residues. Germline V gives CDR1 SGDLS, CDR2 YYNGEE. The chain's CDR3 is CASSVEWWARADTQYF. The CDR3, as DNA: TGTGCCAGCAGCGTAGAATGGTGGGCGAGAGCAGATACGCAGTATTTT.

This rearrangement joins TRBV7-6 to TRBJ2-7; TRBD2 matches at 10 bases. The V gene end was trimmed by 2 bases and the J gene end by 4 bases; junction bases not matched to a gene: 8. The germline V gene has CDR1 SGHVS and CDR2 FNYEAQ. This CDR3 has 16 amino acids. The CDR3 DNA is TGTGCCAGCAGCTTAAAGGTGACTAGCGGGCGTTACGAGCAGTACTTC. Amino acid sequence: CASSLKVTSGRYEQYF.

The chain couples TRBV29-1 to TRBJ1-4; 7 bases match TRBD1. Germline assignment: CDR1 SQVTM and CDR2 ANQGSEA. The CDR3 runs to 16 residues. The junction had 5 bases not matched to a gene; V was cut back by 1 base and J by 0 bases. The CDR3 DNA sequence: TGCAGCGTTGAAGTGGCCAGGGGGACAACTAATGAAAAACTGTTTTTT. Its protein product is CSVEVARGTTNEKLFF.

This clone was counted a single time. The chain links TRBV15 to TRBJ2-1; 7 bases agree with TRBD1. The CDR3 consists of 15 residues. The V and J ends lost 0 bases and 10 bases, in that order; junction bases with no gene match: 9. Germline V lookup: CDR1 LNHNV, CDR2 YYDKDF (reference sequence). CDR3: CATSRDRGGQPEQFF. CDR3 bases: TGTGCCACCAGCAGAGATAGAGGGGGCCAGCCAGAGCAGTTCTTC.

The chain couples TRBV11-1 to TRBJ1-1; D is unclear. The CDR3 runs 13 residues. Trimming pared 4 bases from V and 9 bases from J, leaving 15 bases between. CDR1 and CDR2 (germline): SGHAT, FQDESV (reference sequence). Here the CDR3 DNA reads TGTGCCAGCAGCTACCCACCGGAGGTTCAAGCTTTCTTT. Protein product: CASSYPPEVQAFF.

The chain recombines TRBV7-2 with TRBJ2-7, with 11 bases lining up with TRBD2. In germline, CDR1 is SGHTA, CDR2 FQGNSA. The CDR3 is made up of 17 amino acids. J was trimmed by 2 bases and V by 5 bases; bases with no gene match: 11. CDR3 sequence (DNA): TGTGCCAGCAGCCTCCGACTAGCGGGACCGCACCCCTACGAGCAGTACTTC. It specifies CASSLRLAGPHPYEQYF. The entire variable domain, with the rest obtained from reference TRBV7-2 and TRBJ2-7, is as follows: GAGVSQSPSNKVTEKGKDVELRCDPISGHTALYWYRQSLGQGLEFLIYFQGNSAPDKSGLPSDRFSAERTGGSVSTLTIQRTQQEDSAVYLCASSLRLAGPHPYEQYFGPGTRLTVT.

V and J are TRBV5-6 and TRBJ2-1, with D tentatively TRBD2 (6 bases). CDR1 SGHDT and CDR2 YYEEEE come from the germline V gene. The V end was cut by 1 base, the J end by 8 bases, with 16 bases between. The CDR3 consists of 15 residues. CDR3 coding DNA: TGTGCCAGCAGCTTGTACCCGGGAGTAAGCTATGAGCAGTTCTTC. Translation: CASSLYPGVSYEQFF.

The J gene is TRBJ1-1, the V gene TRBV19, with 7 bases matching TRBD1. This CDR3 has 14 residues. Germline V lookup: CDR1 LNHDA, CDR2 SQIVND (reference sequence). Trimming removed 5 bases from V and 4 bases from J; junction bases left unmatched: 7. The CDR3 bases are TGTGCCAGTAGTCCCCCTGCAGGGGGCACTGAAGCTTTCTTT. As protein: CASSPPAGGTEAFF.

The rearrangement joins TRBV7-9 to TRBJ2-1, with TRBD2 matching over 8 bases. CDR3 length: 15 residues. CDR1 and CDR2 from the germline V gene are SEHNR and FQNEAQ (reference sequence). V gave up 3 bases and J gave up 5 bases; unmatched junction bases: 6. The CDR3 reads CASSFPTSGNNEQFF. The CDR3 DNA reads as TGTGCCAGCAGCTTTCCTACTAGCGGTAACAATGAGCAGTTCTTC.